This T cell receptor beta chain was captured in a study of shared clonotypes between healthy human individuals (dated by TCRdb to the early 2020s). With regard to the full study: Two women and three men aged 18 to 49 years were included in the cohort. To increase sequencing depth and limit assay-specific biases, TCR repertoire library preparation and sequencing were carried out by different laboratories using diverse techniques. Leukapheresis yielded between about 0.85 and 10 billion PBMCs per donor. Blood TCR repertoires of a handful of healthy adults were deeply sequenced to estimate repertoire size and the extent of clonotype sharing between individuals. For each donor, CD4 naive and CD4 memory were each given three plates, CD8 naive was given two plates, and CD8 memory was given one plate.

Broader findings and caveats from the paper: Sampling was restricted to blood, and TCR repertoires in tissue are likely to differ from TCR repertoires in blood. Based on pairwise subsampling, the degree of clonotype sharing among donors was expected to be affected by sequencing depth. Clonotypes shared by all four sorted-subset donors showed higher generation probabilities than non-shared clonotypes. Across a few donors, around 5% of naive CD4, over 3% of naive CD8, 2% to 2.5% of memory CD4, and under 0.45% of memory CD8 clonotypes were shared. Even with the large sequencing depth, rarefaction of the sorted-subset datasets indicated that sequencing was incomplete. Because the study included a small number of donors, the genetic and exposure-history diversity represented was limited. Larger estimated clonotype richness was generally found for naive subsets than for memory subsets.

CD8 naive samples were obtained by positive selection for CCR7 among CD45RO-negative cells, yielding a CD45RA+CCR7+ population from which TemRA cells were excluded. The donors were healthy, HIV-negative adults with no recently reported acute infections or vaccinations. Every donor was a Caucasian adult residing in Nashville, Tennessee, USA. Blood was obtained by leukapheresis, after which PBMCs were separated by Ficoll-Histopaque density gradient centrifugation and cryopreserved in liquid nitrogen vapor phase. Purity and quantity of every magnetically sorted T cell population were checked by analytical flow cytometry. Genomic DNA was isolated from every sorted fraction and measured by UV absorbance on a Nanodrop 2000c. Using the deep immunoSEQ assay, multiplex PCR amplified TCR CDR3 regions from genomic DNA. Genomic DNA extracted from each cell subset was distributed evenly over all wells of several immunoSEQ 96-well plates, and each plate served as one replicate. For sorted subsets, about 0.2 ug genomic DNA, equal to some 28,000 T cell genomes, was loaded into each replicate PCR. Purified libraries were quantified with a Qubit 3.0 fluorometer, sized on a Bioanalyzer 2100, and re-quantified with the KAPA Library Quantification kit. Every immunoSEQ 96-well plate was sequenced on a dedicated single-read 150-cycle Illumina NextSeq 550 flow cell. In the original analysis: Because the immunoSEQ output included only junctional sequences and no quality scores, the filtering could not be the same as the filtering used for full-length reads. Sequences were annotated with PyIR, a Python wrapper for IgBLAST v1.9, and V/J genes and CDR3 were assigned using IMGT germline references. Reads were removed for weak V/J assignments (E-value above 1e-6), missing CDR3, stop codons, out-of-frame junctions, or ambiguous translated residues. V3J clonotypes were defined as sequences sharing the same inferred V gene, J gene, and CDR3 amino acid sequence. To compute the percentage overlap between repertoires, the number of shared unique clonotypes was divided by the size of the smaller repertoire. Three approaches were used to assess repertoire richness: RTK rarefaction, the Chao1 estimator, and Recon v2.1 estimates of unobserved clonotypes. Generation probabilities for all TCRbeta clonotypes obtained by the gDNA method from a few donors were computed using OLGA. Sourced from immuneACCESS, this table was stored by TCRdb with only in-frame sequences that have V and J called. A share of the clones is absent; for the studies checked, an unresolved V gene accounts for under half, and the remainder has no known explanation. For V, J and clone size, that table is used; D and trimming come from the DNA. This sample lists about 2.1 million clones; just over 90% were detected once. The ten largest clones capture around 1.8% of the sample.

Details on this clone: No cognate antigen has been identified for it. No base qualities exist here, and no much larger clone lies one base off it.

Trimming at the junction amounts to 6 bases on V and 5 bases on J, and the germline ends lie 16 bases apart. Per the germline V gene (reference sequence), LNHDA is the CDR1 and SQIVND is the CDR2. The CDR3 starts with the cysteine, ends with the phenylalanine, and has 14 residues. Of the read, only the CDR3 DNA is kept; its 42 bases are in frame from base 1. This receptor was taken from a man aged 18 to 30 in good health. Some clones in this sample may be carry-over from other donors' samples. What was sequenced was naive CD8+ T cells from PBMCs. Sample cell subset or site, as interpreted from the label and publication: CD45RA+CCR7+. The receptor chain draws on TRBV19 and TRBJ1-1; a weak D assignment points to TRBD1 (5 bases agree). CDR3 reads: CASRMGTGWTEAFF. In nucleotide form, the sequence is TGTGCCAGTAGGATGGGGACGGGGTGGACTGAAGCTTTCTTT. When the CDR3 is completed using the reference TRBV19 and TRBJ1-1 genes on either side, the full variable domain is DGGITQSPKYLFRKEGQNVTLSCEQNLNHDAMYWYRQDPGQGLRLIYYSQIVNDFQKGDIAEGYSVSREKKESFPLTVTSAQKNPTAFYLCASRMGTGWTEAFFGQGTRLTVV.